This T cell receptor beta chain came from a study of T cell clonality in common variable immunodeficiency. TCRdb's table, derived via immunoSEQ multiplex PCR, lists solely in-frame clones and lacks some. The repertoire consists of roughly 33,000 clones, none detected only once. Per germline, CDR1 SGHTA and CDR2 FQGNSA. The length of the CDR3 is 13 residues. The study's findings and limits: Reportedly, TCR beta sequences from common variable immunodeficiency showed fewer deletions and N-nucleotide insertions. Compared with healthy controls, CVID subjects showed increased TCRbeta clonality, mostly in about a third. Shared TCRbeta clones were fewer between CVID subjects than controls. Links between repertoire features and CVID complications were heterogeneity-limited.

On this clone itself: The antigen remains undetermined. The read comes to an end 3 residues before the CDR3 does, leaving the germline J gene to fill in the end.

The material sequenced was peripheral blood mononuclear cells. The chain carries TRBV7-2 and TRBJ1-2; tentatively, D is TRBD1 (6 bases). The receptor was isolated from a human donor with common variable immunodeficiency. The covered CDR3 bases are TGTGCCAGCAGCGGGGGGGGCATGAGCGGC. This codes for CASSGGGMSG. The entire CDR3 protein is CASSGGGMSGYTF. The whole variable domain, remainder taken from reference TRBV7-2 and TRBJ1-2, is GAGVSQSPSNKVTEKGKDVELRCDPISGHTALYWYRQSLGQGLEFLIYFQGNSAPDKSGLPSDRFSAERTGGSVSTLTIQRTQQEDSAVYLCASSGGGMSGYTFGSGTRLTVV.